Listed below are T cell receptor beta chains from one sample, sequenced in a study of cytomegalovirus exposure and HLA in healthy donors. TCRdb keeps only in-frame clones here, not all; method: immunoSEQ multiplex PCR. The table records approximately 140,000 clones, more than 75% of them present only once. Sequenced sample: PBMCs. These receptors were collected from a man younger than 35 in good health and CMV-seronegative. Both conserved end residues are part of each CDR3.

>TRBJ2-2|TRBV27
CASSSPYRVSGTGELFF
>TRBJ1-5|TRBV7-9
CASSDIYSEEQPQHF
>TRBJ1-4|TRBV9
CASSVLDRGSTNEKLFF
>TRBJ1-2|TRBV11-3
CASRKKGVRYGYTF
>TRBJ2-7|TRBV28
CASSGGASDEQYF
>TRBJ2-7|TRBV19
CASSPASGPTYEQYF
>TRBJ1-1|TRBV7-9
CASSSQLQGTGTEAFF
>TRBJ2-5|TRBV19
CASSRWTGEETQYF
>TRBJ1-2|TRBV6-6
CASRRQGADNYGYTF
>TRBJ2-7|TRBV6-6
CASSYPRAASYGQYF
>TRBJ1-5|TRBV30
CAWSVRAGTGGYRHNQPQHF
>TRBJ2-7|TRBV5-1
CASSRGQKSYEQYF
>TRBJ2-7|TRBV5-4
CASRGGNYEQYF
>TRBJ2-7|TRBV27
CASSKRGQGAVRDEQYF
>TRBJ2-5|TRBV2
CASSVMGGETQYF
>TRBJ1-2|TRBV5-1
CASSLDSGRRGYTF
>TRBJ2-7|TRBV5-1
CASSASERGVYEQYF
>TRBJ1-1|TRBV11-2
CASSNRQGASNTEAFF
>TRBJ2-6|TRBV4-1
CASSQVGSGGASGANVLTF
>TRBJ2-1|TRBV10-3
CAISEDRGEQFF
>TRBJ2-1|TRBV30
CAWERGIAYNEQFF
>TRBJ1-5|TRBV4-1
CASSLEGLTYGNQPQHF
>TRBJ1-2|TRBV5-6
CASSPRTGLYGYTF
>TRBJ2-7|TRBV19
CASSINRDEQYF
>TRBJ1-4|TRBV7-9
CASSSSGTIATNEKLFF
>TRBJ1-4|TRBV6-5
CASSYSTRANEKLFF
>TRBJ2-7|TRBV11-2
CASSPSGTGTSVYEQYF
>TRBJ1-1|TRBV27
CASTRTGRVGTEAFF
>TRBJ1-2|TRBV27
CASSLQGGDGYTF
>TRBJ2-1|TRBV27
CASSLLASGNNEQFF
>TRBJ1-1|TRBV5-6
CASSHRTELIVAEAFF
>TRBJ1-6|TRBV27
CASSFGGTGLKSPLHF
>TRBJ2-7|TRBV29-1
CSVERGTVSYEQYF
>TRBJ1-2|TRBV30
CASTGMDYGYTF
>NA|TRBV7-3
CAVGGSSYEQYF
>TRBJ2-7|TRBV27
CASSLSASGSEQYF
>TRBJ2-7|TRBV21-1
CASSNKRDRDYEQYF
>TRBJ2-7|TRBV29-1
CSVKESSYEQYF
>TRBJ2-3|TRBV25-1
CASNPTSGVVDTQYF
>TRBJ2-1|TRBV4-1
CASSQDRRDRAFPYNEQFF
>TRBJ2-1|TRBV30
CAWSLGTSTNEQFF
>TRBJ1-1|TRBV11-2
CASSLANTEAFF
>TRBJ1-5|TRBV28
CASSVSGVLPQHF
>TRBJ2-5|TRBV2
CASTVALRGEQYF
>TRBJ1-2|TRBV11-3
CASSLRDYGYTF